The 12 T cell receptor beta chains listed next were all sequenced from one sample in a study of blood T cell repertoires in COVID-19. TCRdb's copy holds only in-frame clones and misses some; the assay was immunoSEQ multiplex PCR. The sample has approximately 300,000 clones, around 90% seen once; the top ten hold approximately 7.5%. Input material: peripheral blood. The receptor source for this set is a woman aged 25 to 39 with COVID-19, enrolled during active disease.

The rearrangement joins TRBV4-1 to TRBJ1-2; D uncertain. Germline V CDR1 and CDR2: MGHRA, YSYEKL. The V end lost 6 bases, the J end lost 1 base, and 15 bases lay between the germline ends. CDR3 length: 15 amino acids. The CDR3 DNA follows: TGCGCCAGCAGGCTCGACGCGACTGTTAACTATGGCTACACCTTC. This codes for CASRLDATVNYGYTF.

V usage is TRBV28 and J usage is TRBJ1-6; D is perhaps TRBD1 (5 bases). Germline assignment: CDR1 MDHEN and CDR2 SYDVKM. Trimming removed 1 base at V and 4 bases at J, with 8 bases between. The CDR3 runs 15 residues. CDR3 DNA: TGTGCCAGCAGTTTATCACAGGTGTATAATTCACCCCTCCACTTT. Its translation: CASSLSQVYNSPLHF.

The V call is TRBV5-1, the J call TRBJ2-3; D is perhaps TRBD2 (5 bases). There are 14 residues in the CDR3. Germline V lookup: CDR1 SGHRS, CDR2 YFSETQ. V lost 5 bases and J lost 1, with 11 bases in between. The CDR3 sequence: CASRPDWGTDTQYF. As DNA, the CDR3 is TGCGCCAGCAGACCGGACTGGGGCACAGATACGCAGTATTTT. Together with reference TRBV5-1 and TRBJ2-3, the CDR3 gives the full variable domain: KAGVTQTPRYLIKTRGQQVTLSCSPISGHRSVSWYQQTPGQGLQFLFEYFSETQRNKGNFPGRFSGRQFSNSRSEMNVSTLELGDSALYLCASRPDWGTDTQYFGPGTRLTVL.

The chain joins TRBV9 to TRBJ1-2; 7 positions agree with TRBD1. Germline-derived CDR1 and CDR2 are SGDLS and YYNGEE. The CDR3 is made up of 14 amino acids. V gave up 4 bases and J gave up 8 bases; unmatched junction bases: 11. CDR3 sequence reads: CASSLQGGAGGYTF. As DNA, the CDR3 is TGTGCCAGCAGCCTACAAGGGGGCGCGGGAGGCTACACCTTC.

This chain joins TRBV2 and TRBJ2-5; 11 bases agree with TRBD1. This CDR3 has 15 residues. V shed 5 bases and J 4 bases; nucleotides not matched to a gene: 6. Germline V gives CDR1 SNHLY, CDR2 FYNNEI. The CDR3 DNA reads as TGTGCCAGCAGTTCTCTCGGGACAGGGGGAGAGACCCAGTACTTC. This encodes CASSSLGTGGETQYF. The full variable domain, rest sourced from reference TRBV2 and TRBJ2-5, is EPEVTQTPSHQVTQMGQEVILRCVPISNHLYFYWYRQILGQKVEFLVSFYNNEISEKSEIFDDQFSVERPDGSNFTLKIRSTKLEDSAMYFCASSSLGTGGETQYFGPGTRLLVL.

The rearrangement links TRBV4-1 to TRBJ2-7; 10 bases line up with TRBD1. The CDR3 has 15 residues. Germline-derived CDR1 and CDR2 are MGHRA and YSYEKL. Trimming at V came to 0 bases and at J to 6 bases, leaving 5 bases not matched to a gene. CDR3 DNA sequence: TGCGCCAGCAGCCAAGAGCCGGGACAGGGGACCGAGCAGTACTTC. This sequence encodes CASSQEPGQGTEQYF.

The chain links TRBV19 to TRBJ2-2; 11 bases agree with TRBD1. The CDR3 is 18 residues long. CDR1 is LNHDA, CDR2 SQIVND, per germline (reference sequence). V trimming: 4 bases; J trimming: 6 bases; junction bases outside the gene matches: 13. CDR3 sequence reads: CASSNPSPGQGGAGELFF. The CDR3 DNA is TGTGCCAGTAGTAATCCCTCTCCGGGACAGGGGGGGGCCGGGGAGCTGTTTTTT.

This chain joins TRBV9 and TRBJ2-3; TRBD2 matches at 8 bases. This CDR3 is 16 amino acids long. The germline CDR1 and CDR2 sequences are SGDLS and YYNGEE. The junction had 6 bases not matched to a gene; V was cut back by 0 bases and J by 3 bases. CDR3 nucleotide sequence: TGTGCCAGCAGCGTAGATAGCGGGATCACGACAGATACGCAGTATTTT. Its translation is CASSVDSGITTDTQYF.

The chain recombines TRBV7-6 with TRBJ2-1; 8 bases fit TRBD2. V was clipped by 0 bases and J by 6 bases; unmatched bases: 13. Germline V CDR1 and CDR2: SGHVS, FNYEAQ. The CDR3 is 18 amino acids. CDR3 coding DNA: TGTGCCAGCAGCTTAGCGCTCAAAGGACTAGCTACGGCCAATGAGCAGTTCTTC. It yields the protein CASSLALKGLATANEQFF.

The genes are TRBV6-5 and TRBJ1-1, with D maybe TRBD1 (6 bases). V was clipped by 2 bases and J by 6 bases, with 10 bases between them. CDR3 size: 13 residues. CDR1 and CDR2 (germline): MNHEY, SVGAGI. CDR3 sequence: CASSYTRGAEAFF. The CDR3 coding sequence is TGTGCCAGCAGTTACACCAGGGGCGCTGAAGCTTTCTTT.

The chain joins TRBV11-2 to TRBJ1-6; TRBD1 might be the D (5 bases). V was trimmed by 0 bases and J by 10 bases, leaving 10 bases between them. Per germline, CDR1 SGHAT and CDR2 FQNNGV. The CDR3 has 14 residues. CDR3 residues: CASSLDRATSPLHF. DNA of the CDR3: TGTGCCAGCAGCTTAGACAGGGCAACCTCACCCCTCCACTTT.

The chain combines TRBV5-1 with TRBJ2-1; 11 positions agree with TRBD2. The length of the CDR3 is 14 residues. Unmatched junction bases numbered 3, after V lost 6 bases and J lost 4 bases. Germline values: CDR1 SGHRS, CDR2 YFSETQ. The CDR3 nucleotides are TGCGCCAGCACTCGACTAGCGGGGTACAATGAGCAGTTCTTC. Encoded protein: CASTRLAGYNEQFF.